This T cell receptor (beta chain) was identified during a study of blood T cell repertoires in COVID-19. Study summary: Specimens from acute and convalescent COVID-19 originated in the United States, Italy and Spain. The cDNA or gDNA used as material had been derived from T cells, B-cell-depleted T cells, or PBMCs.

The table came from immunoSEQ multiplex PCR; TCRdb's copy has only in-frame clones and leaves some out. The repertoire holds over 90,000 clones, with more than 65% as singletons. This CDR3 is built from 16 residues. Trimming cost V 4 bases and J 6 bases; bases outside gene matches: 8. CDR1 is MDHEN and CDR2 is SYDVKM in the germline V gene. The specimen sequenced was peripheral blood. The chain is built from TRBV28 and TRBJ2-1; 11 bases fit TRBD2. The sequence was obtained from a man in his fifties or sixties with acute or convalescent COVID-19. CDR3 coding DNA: TGTGCCAGCAGTTGGGGGGCTAGCGGGAGGATCAATGAGCAGTTCTTC. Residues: CASSWGASGRINEQFF.